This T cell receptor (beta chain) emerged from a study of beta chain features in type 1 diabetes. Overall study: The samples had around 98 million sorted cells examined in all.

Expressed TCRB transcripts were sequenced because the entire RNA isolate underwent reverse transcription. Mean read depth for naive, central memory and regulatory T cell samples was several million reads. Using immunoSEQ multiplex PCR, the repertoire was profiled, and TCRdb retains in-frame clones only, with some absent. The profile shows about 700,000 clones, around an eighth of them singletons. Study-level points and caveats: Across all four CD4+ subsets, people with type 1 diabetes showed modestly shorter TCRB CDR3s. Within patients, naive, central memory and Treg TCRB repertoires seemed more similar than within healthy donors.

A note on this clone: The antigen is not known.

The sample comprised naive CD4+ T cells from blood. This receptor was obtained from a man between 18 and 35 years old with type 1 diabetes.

CDR3 residues: CASSQDREYEQYF. The CDR3 region has the DNA TGTGCCAGCAGCCAGGACAGGGAGTACGAGCAGTACTTC. V is TRBV7-2 and J is TRBJ2-7; 8 positions agree with TRBD1. Per germline, CDR1 SGHTA and CDR2 FQGNSA. The CDR3 length is 13 residues. Trimming took 5 bases from V and 4 from J; bases not matched to a gene: 4.